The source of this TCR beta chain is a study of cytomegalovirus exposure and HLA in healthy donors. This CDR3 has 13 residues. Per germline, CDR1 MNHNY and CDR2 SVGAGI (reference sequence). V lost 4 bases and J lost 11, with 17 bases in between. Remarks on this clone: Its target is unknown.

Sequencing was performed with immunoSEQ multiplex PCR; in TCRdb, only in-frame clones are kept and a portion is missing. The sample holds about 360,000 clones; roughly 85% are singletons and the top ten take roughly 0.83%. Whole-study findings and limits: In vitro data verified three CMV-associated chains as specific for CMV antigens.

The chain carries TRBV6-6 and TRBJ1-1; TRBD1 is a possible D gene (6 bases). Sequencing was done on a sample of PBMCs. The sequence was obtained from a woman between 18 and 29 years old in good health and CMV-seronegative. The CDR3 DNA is TGTGCCAGCAGTTTCCTTGGTACAGGGAGCGCTTTCTTT. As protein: CASSFLGTGSAFF.